This T cell receptor beta chain was sequenced for a study of radiotherapy plus CTLA-4 blockade in lung cancer. Study details: Patients showed objective responses in 18% of cases and disease control in under 35%.

General observations from the study: Strongest reported response predictors: early blood clone changes and post-radiation interferon-beta.

The CDR3 spans 16 residues. The V gene end was trimmed by 0 bases and the J gene end by 0 bases; junction bases not matched to a gene: 2. Germline CDR1 reads SGHRS; CDR2 reads YFSETQ. Of note for this clone: Its matching antigen is unknown.

Clones were sequenced by immunoSEQ multiplex PCR, and TCRdb holds only the in-frame ones, with some missing. Here the sample spans fewer than 75,000 clones, about nine tenths being singletons. The chain employs TRBV5-1 and TRBJ2-2, with 7 bases aligning to TRBD2. The source was peripheral blood, collected from a patient treated with radiotherapy plus ipilimumab. The clonotype comes from a human donor with non-small cell lung cancer that progressed on radiotherapy plus ipilimumab. The CDR3 is CASSLVLAANTGELFF. As DNA, the CDR3 is TGCGCCAGCAGCTTGGTCCTAGCGGCGAACACCGGGGAGCTGTTTTTT.